This TCR beta chain was retrieved from a study of T cells in Graves' hyperthyroidism and ophthalmopathy (dated by TCRdb to the late 2010s). Background on the whole study: Peripheral blood was collected at initial diagnosis, before any treatment. Whether ophthalmopathy could be predicted prospectively was tested in an independent validation cohort made up of 18 hyperthyroidism patients plus 17 patients who later progressed to ophthalmopathy. The study also compared thyroid tissue and blood T-cell repertoires from roughly six Graves' hyperthyroidism patients. The paper describes TCR Vbeta CDR3 sequencing of around 130 peripheral blood samples, made up of around 41 ophthalmopathy patients, around 78 hyperthyroidism patients and 17 progressor patients. A discovery cohort of about a hundred patients, 43 with Graves' ophthalmopathy and under 60 with stable Graves' hyperthyroidism, was used to find distinguishing TCR V-J signatures. The 75 to 100 discovery patients were divided at random into training and test sets in a 7:3 ratio. Once sampling was done, hyperthyroidism patients were given methimazole at a starting dose of 30 mg daily, whereas ophthalmopathy patients were given high-dose intravenous methylprednisolone. Summary of the overall study and its limitations: Most expanded thyroid clonotypes (frequency above 0.001) were also detected in blood, suggesting blood repertoires may reflect thyroid immune responses. During validation, the model predicted progression to ophthalmopathy a median of approximately 6 months ahead of onset, with almost 71% sensitivity and almost 75% specificity. A model built on a 13 V-J signature distinguished ophthalmopathy from stable hyperthyroidism, reaching 85% to 90% sensitivity and about 81% specificity in cross-validation and 80%/75% in testing. No statistical method was used to fix the sample size in advance, and group allocation was not hidden from the investigators.

This clonotype was recorded at least ten times. Its binding antigen is unknown. Base qualities are not at hand, and no much larger clone is one base apart. Graves' hyperthyroidism was defined as stable when no progression to ophthalmopathy occurred over 18 months of follow-up. Hyperthyroidism patients were newly diagnosed, with disease duration under 2 months, and aged 18 to 65 years. Patients with uncontrolled infections, other autoimmune diseases, pregnancy or lactation were excluded. Clinical symptoms, serum thyroxine and TRAb, thyroid ultrasound, and orbital computed tomography formed the basis for the diagnoses. PBMCs were separated from under 11 ml of fresh peripheral blood using Ficoll-Paque density gradient centrifugation. Total RNA was extracted with Trizol reagent, and quality was checked on an Agilent 2100 Bioanalyzer. CDR1 and CDR2 were assigned from the germline V gene (reference sequence) as SGHAT and FQDESV. V ends up 3 bases short and J 1 base short, with an unmatched junction base count of 2. The CDR3 covers 16 residues, taking in both the cysteine and the phenylalanine. Only the CDR3 DNA stays, 48 bases, in frame from base 1.

The TCR beta CDR3 regions were amplified from the RNA transcripts. A first-round RT-PCR of the TCR CDR3 used the HTBI primer set with the Qiagen OneStep RT-PCR kit. A second multiplex PCR round built the libraries, followed by size selection and purification. The libraries were sequenced on an Illumina HiSeq2000 using paired-end 100 bp reads. Under the source paper's analysis protocol: SOAPnuke was used to process the raw data, with reads discarded if the reads contained adapters or uncalled bases, had a mean Phred below 15, or lacked an exact constant-primer or identifier match. High-quality paired reads were merged with COPE v1.2.5, and unique nucleotide sequences were defined as clonotypes. MiTCR v1.1 was used to align the clonotypes against IMGT TRBV, TRBD and TRBJ reference segments. Analysis was restricted to V-J combinations with a frequency above 0.0001, which covered roughly 99% of repertoires. The TCS score was defined as F50 (clonal expansion) divided by E x V (chaos), with BLOSUM62-based TCRdist calculated between CDR3 peptides within each V-J. Welch's t-statistics and random forest reduced fewer than 550 V-J features to fewer than 15, which were used in a naive Bayes classifier (R e1071). TCRdb ran its own pipeline on the public reads, namely fastp trimming at Q25 and MiXCR clone calling, and kept in-frame beta chains. Identical CDR3 protein sequences are pooled into one entry, listed with their most common genes and DNA. TCRdb, not the original authors, processed these V and J calls. The table for this sample lists some 560,000 distinct CDR3 sequences; around 15% of them were counted only once. The ten largest clones add up to more than 11% of the sample.

The clonotype originates from a woman aged 40 to 49 with Graves' hyperthyroidism. The rearrangement combines TRBV11-1 with TRBJ2-3; TRBD2 agrees with 12 junctional bases. Sequencing used blood. CDR3 region: CASSFLAGGRTDTQYF. DNA sequence: TGTGCCAGCAGCTTTCTAGCGGGAGGGCGCACAGATACGCAGTATTTT.